This T cell receptor beta chain was sequenced for a study of blood T cell repertoires in COVID-19. For the study at large: COVID-19 samples from acute and convalescent phases originated in the United States, Italy and Spain. T cells, B-cell-depleted T cells, or PBMCs supplied cDNA or gDNA.

As originally analysed: How many nucleated cells were present was estimated from reference gene primer amplification. Some clones are missing from TCRdb's copy, which holds only in-frame ones; the method was immunoSEQ multiplex PCR. The D gene and trimming were derived from the DNA, and the V and J assignments and clone size from that table. The repertoire includes about 64,000 clones, nearly 90% of them detected once, and 3% to 4.5% sits in the top ten. This CDR3 contains 17 residues. CDR1 is SGHDN and CDR2 is FVKESK in the germline V gene. Trimming at V came to 1 base and at J to 8 bases, leaving 12 bases not matched to a gene.

The chain recombines TRBV14 with TRBJ2-1; 9 nucleotides agree with TRBD2. This clonotype was obtained from a man between 65 and 85 years old with acute or convalescent COVID-19. Material for sequencing was peripheral blood. The CDR3 DNA reads TGTGCCAGCAGCCAAGGGGTATTGCGGGGGGGCCACTATGAGCAGTTCTTC. It specifies CASSQGVLRGGHYEQFF.